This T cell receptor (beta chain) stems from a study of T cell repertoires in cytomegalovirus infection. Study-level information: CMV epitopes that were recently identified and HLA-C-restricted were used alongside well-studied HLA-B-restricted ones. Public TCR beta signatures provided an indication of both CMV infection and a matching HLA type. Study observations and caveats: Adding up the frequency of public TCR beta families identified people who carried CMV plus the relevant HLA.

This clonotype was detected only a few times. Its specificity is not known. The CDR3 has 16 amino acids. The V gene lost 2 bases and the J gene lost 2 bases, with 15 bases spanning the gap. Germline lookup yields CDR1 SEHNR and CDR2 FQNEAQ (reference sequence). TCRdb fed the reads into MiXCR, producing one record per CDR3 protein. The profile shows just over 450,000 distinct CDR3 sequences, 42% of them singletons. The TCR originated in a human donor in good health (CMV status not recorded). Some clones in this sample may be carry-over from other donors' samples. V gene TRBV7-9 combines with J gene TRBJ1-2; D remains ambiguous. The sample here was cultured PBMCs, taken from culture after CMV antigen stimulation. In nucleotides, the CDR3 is TGTGCCAGCAGCTTAAGCTCAGGAAACGAGAACTATGGCTACACCTTC. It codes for CASSLSSGNENYGYTF.